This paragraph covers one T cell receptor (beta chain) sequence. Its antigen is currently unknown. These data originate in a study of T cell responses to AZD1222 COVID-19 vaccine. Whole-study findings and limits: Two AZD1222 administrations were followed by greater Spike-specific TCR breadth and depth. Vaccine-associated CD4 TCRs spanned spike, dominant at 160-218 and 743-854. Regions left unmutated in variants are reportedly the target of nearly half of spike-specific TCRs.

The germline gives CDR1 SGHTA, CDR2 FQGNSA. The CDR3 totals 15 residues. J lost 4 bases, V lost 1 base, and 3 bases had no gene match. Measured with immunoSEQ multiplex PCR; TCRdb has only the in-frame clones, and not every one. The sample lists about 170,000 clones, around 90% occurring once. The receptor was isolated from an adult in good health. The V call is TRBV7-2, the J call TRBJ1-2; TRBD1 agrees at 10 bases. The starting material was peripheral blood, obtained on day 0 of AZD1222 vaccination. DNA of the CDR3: TGTGCCAGCAGCTTAGGGACAGGGGGGATCTATGGCTACACCTTC. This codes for CASSLGTGGIYGYTF.